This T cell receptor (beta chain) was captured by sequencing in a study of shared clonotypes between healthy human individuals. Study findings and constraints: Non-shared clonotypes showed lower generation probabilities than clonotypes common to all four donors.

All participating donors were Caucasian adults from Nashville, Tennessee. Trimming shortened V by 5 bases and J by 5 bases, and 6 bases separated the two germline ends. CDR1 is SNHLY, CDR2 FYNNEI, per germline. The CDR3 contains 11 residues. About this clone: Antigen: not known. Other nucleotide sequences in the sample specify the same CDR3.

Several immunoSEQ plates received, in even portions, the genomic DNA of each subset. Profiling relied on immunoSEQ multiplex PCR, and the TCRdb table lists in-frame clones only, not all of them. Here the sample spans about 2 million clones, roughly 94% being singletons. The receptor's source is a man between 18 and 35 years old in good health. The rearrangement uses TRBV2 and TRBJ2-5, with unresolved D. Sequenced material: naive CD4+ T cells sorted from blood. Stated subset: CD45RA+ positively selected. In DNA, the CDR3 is TGTGCCAGCAGTCCGAGGGAGACCCAGTACTTC. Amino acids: CASSPRETQYF.